The sequence of this TCR beta chain was determined in a study of T cells in Graves' hyperthyroidism and ophthalmopathy. RNA transcripts provided the source from which TCR beta CDR3 regions were amplified. RT-PCR in the first round (using the HTBI primer set) targeted the TCR CDR3. TCRdb independently ran MiXCR on the multiplex PCR reads; one entry per CDR3 protein. The sample contains roughly 500,000 distinct CDR3 sequences, about half of which appear only once. Germline lookup yields CDR1 SGHTA and CDR2 FQGNSA. CDR3 size: 15 residues. V shed 2 bases and J shed 2 bases, with 12 bases lying between them.

Sequenced material: peripheral blood or thyroid tissue (not recorded which). This chain uses TRBV7-2 with TRBJ2-5; TRBD1 is a possible D gene (7 bases). This clonotype originated in an adult woman with Graves' disease, either hyperthyroidism or ophthalmopathy (not recorded which). The CDR3 coding sequence is TGTGCCAGCAGCTTAATTGCGGGACAGCAAGAGACCCAGTACTTC. Protein: CASSLIAGQQETQYF.